This T cell receptor (beta chain) was captured by sequencing in a study of blood T cell repertoires in COVID-19. Overall study context: The samples span acute and convalescent COVID-19 from the United States, Italy and Spain.

Germline lookup yields CDR1 SQVTM and CDR2 ANQGSEA. The V end was cut by 6 bases, the J end by 5 bases, with 22 bases between. The CDR3 totals 15 residues. Authors' analysis steps: Counts of nucleated cells, estimated from reference gene primer amplification, were obtained. Sequenced by immunoSEQ multiplex PCR; TCRdb stores in-frame clones only, minus some. V and J calls and clone size are as listed in that table; D and trimming were resolved from the DNA. The sample contains about 320,000 clones, nearly 90% of which appear only once. Specimen: peripheral blood. The chain combines TRBV29-1 with TRBJ2-5, with D perhaps TRBD2 (6 bases). The receptor was isolated from a woman in her twenties or thirties with COVID-19, enrolled during active disease. The CDR3 DNA is TGCAGCGTCCCCGGAGGGTCTAGTTTTGGGGAGACCCAGTACTTC. Amino acids: CSVPGGSSFGETQYF.